The 27 T cell receptor beta chains given below trace back to one sample, sequenced in a study of blood T cell repertoires in COVID-19. Generated by immunoSEQ multiplex PCR, the TCRdb table keeps only in-frame clones and is missing some. The profile shows 230,000 or so clones, about 80% of them singletons. The sample comprised peripheral blood. The receptors stem from a man aged 50-59 years with active or convalescent COVID-19.

J is TRBJ1-1 and V is TRBV6-2 or TRBV6-3; 8 bases line up with TRBD1. CDR1 and CDR2 (germline): MNHEY, SVGEGT. V lost 6 bases, J lost 6 bases, and 9 bases stayed unmatched. This CDR3 contains 14 residues. CDR3 amino acids: CASSSLDRVAEAFF. The CDR3 DNA follows: TGTGCCAGCAGCTCCCTGGACAGGGTGGCTGAAGCTTTCTTT.

The chain links TRBV29-1 to TRBJ1-1, with D maybe TRBD1 (5 bases). The length of the CDR3 is 12 residues. Deletions cut 4 bases from V and 3 bases from J, with 9 bases between. CDR1 is SQVTM and CDR2 is ANQGSEA in the germline V gene. The chain's CDR3 is CSVGAGDTEAFF. The DNA for the CDR3 is TGCAGCGTTGGGGCGGGGGACACTGAAGCTTTCTTT.

J is TRBJ2-3 and V is TRBV5-6; 8 bases map to TRBD2. CDR3 length: 14 residues. CDR1 is SGHDT and CDR2 is YYEEEE in the germline V gene. V lost 7 bases, J lost 2 bases, and 6 bases stayed unmatched. The CDR3 spells CASERGRHTDTQYF. The CDR3 DNA follows: TGTGCCAGCGAGCGGGGGCGTCACACAGATACGCAGTATTTT.

This clone was seen a single time. The chain links TRBV19 to TRBJ1-5; 11 bases align to TRBD1. CDR3 size: 15 residues. The J segment lost 5 bases and the V segment lost 7 bases, leaving 7 bases of the junction unmatched. Germline V gives CDR1 LNHDA, CDR2 SQIVND (reference sequence). CDR3 nucleotide sequence: TGTGCCAGTACCCGGACAGGGGGCGCCGATCAGCCCCAGCATTTT. This gives the protein CASTRTGGADQPQHF.

The V gene is TRBV29-1, the J gene TRBJ1-1; D remains unclear. This CDR3 spans 11 amino acids. Germline V gene data show CDR1 as SQVTM and CDR2 as ANQGSEA. Trimming took 6 bases from V and 2 from J, leaving 7 bases between them. The CDR3 nucleotides are TGCAGCGTATCCAAAAACACTGAAGCTTTCTTT. It encodes CSVSKNTEAFF.

The gene calls are TRBV27 and TRBJ1-2; the match to TRBD1 covers 8 bases. This CDR3 is built from 14 residues. Germline loops: CDR1 MNHEY, CDR2 SMNVEV (reference sequence). Trimming removed 5 bases from V and 5 bases from J; junction bases left unmatched: 7. CDR3 in amino acids: CASSPDRGGYGYTF. For the CDR3, the DNA is TGTGCCAGCAGTCCAGACAGGGGAGGTTATGGCTACACCTTC.

The CDR3: CASSFEQGYEQYF. In nucleotides, the CDR3 is TGTGCCAGCAGCTTCGAACAGGGCTACGAGCAGTACTTC. This chain connects TRBV7-6 to TRBJ2-7; D is perhaps TRBD1 (6 bases). The CDR3 is 13 residues long. V was clipped by 3 bases and J by 3 bases, with 9 bases between them. Germline CDR1 and CDR2: SGHVS and FNYEAQ.

This chain joins TRBV6-4 and TRBJ1-5; D ambiguous. Germline V lookup: CDR1 MRHNA, CDR2 SNTAGT. This CDR3 region has 14 residues. With 0 bases removed from V and 10 bases from J, the gap between germline ends came to 13 bases. The CDR3 loop reads CASSDSKSRRPQHF. As DNA, the CDR3 is TGTGCCAGCAGTGACTCGAAGTCGCGGCGCCCCCAGCATTTT.

This chain joins TRBV16 and TRBJ2-2; a weak D match, TRBD1 (6 bases). Trimming took 4 bases from V and 0 from J, leaving 9 bases between them. Germline CDR1 reads KGHSY; CDR2 reads FQNENV. The CDR3 spans 15 residues. The CDR3 region is CASSRRTANTGELFF. CDR3 DNA sequence: TGTGCCAGCAGCCGTAGGACAGCGAACACCGGGGAGCTGTTTTTT. The whole variable domain, filled in from reference TRBV16 and TRBJ2-2, reads GEEVAQTPKHLVRGEGQKAKLYCAPIKGHSYVFWYQQVLKNEFKFLISFQNENVFDETGMPKERFSAKCLPNSPCSLEIQATKLEDSAVYFCASSRRTANTGELFFGEGSRLTVL.

The chain is built from TRBV19 and TRBJ1-5, with 8 bases fitting TRBD1. The CDR3 runs 16 residues. Germline trimming cut 7 bases from V and 2 bases from J; bases unmatched to any gene: 10. Germline V gene data show CDR1 as LNHDA and CDR2 as SQIVND (reference sequence). The CDR3 DNA reads TGTGCCAGTAAGGGACAGGCCAGGGGGGGCAATCAGCCCCAGCATTTT. Translated: CASKGQARGGNQPQHF.

This clone has just a few counts. The chain joins TRBV7-2 to TRBJ2-7; 10 bases match TRBD2. After removal of 5 bases from V and 3 bases from J, the junction contained 7 bases not matched to a gene. The CDR3 sequence is 15 residues long. In germline, CDR1 is SGHTA, CDR2 FQGNSA. The CDR3 coding sequence is TGTGCCAGCAGCCTTAGCGGGGGGCTTCGCTACGAGCAGTACTTC. It is translated as CASSLSGGLRYEQYF.

This clone was recorded a few times. The chain employs TRBV5-1 and TRBJ2-2; perhaps TRBD2 as D (5 bases). CDR1 and CDR2 (germline): SGHRS, YFSETQ. Trimming took 7 bases from V and 2 from J, leaving 15 bases between them. The CDR3 runs 15 residues. CDR3 nucleotides: TGCGCCAGCGGCCTCCGGGATCCCAACACCGGGGAGCTGTTTTTT. Amino acid sequence: CASGLRDPNTGELFF.

In its sample, this clone was seen many times. V usage is TRBV4-1 and J usage is TRBJ1-5; the match to TRBD1 covers 7 bases. V trimming: 0 bases; J trimming: 6 bases; junction bases outside the gene matches: 8. Germline assignment: CDR1 MGHRA and CDR2 YSYEKL. This CDR3 spans 16 amino acids. For the CDR3, the DNA is TGCGCCAGCAGCCAAGATCACAGGGGCTCCGGTCAGCCCCAGCATTTT. This encodes CASSQDHRGSGQPQHF.

This clone was counted a single time. The V call is TRBV3-1 (or the pseudogene TRBV3-2), the J call TRBJ2-2; 9 nucleotides agree with TRBD2. This CDR3 has 18 amino acids. V lost 0 bases to trimming and J lost 4 bases; unmatched junction nucleotides: 9. The germline CDR1 and CDR2 sequences are LGHDT and YNNKEL (reference sequence). CDR3 nucleotides: TGTGCCAGCAGCCAAGATCATCGGCTAGCGGGGACCACCGGGGAGCTGTTTTTT. It is translated as CASSQDHRLAGTTGELFF.

V usage is TRBV24-1 and J usage is TRBJ2-1, with 11 bases that match TRBD2. After removal of 4 bases from V and 8 bases from J, the junction contained 9 bases not matched to a gene. Germline V gives CDR1 KGHDR, CDR2 SFDVKD. The CDR3 extends over 16 amino acids. The CDR3 sequence is CATSDSGLAALDEQFF. CDR3 DNA: TGTGCCACCAGTGACTCGGGACTAGCGGCTTTGGATGAGCAGTTCTTC.

V and J are TRBV4-1 and TRBJ1-5, with D possibly matching TRBD1 (6 bases). V was shortened by 2 bases and J by 4 bases, with 15 bases between the two germline ends. From germline, CDR1 is MGHRA and CDR2 YSYEKL. CDR3 length equals 16 residues. CDR3 protein: CASSQTPEGGNQPQHF. The CDR3 nucleotides are TGCGCCAGCAGCCAAACTCCCGAGGGGGGGAATCAGCCCCAGCATTTT.

This chain uses TRBV7-6 with TRBJ2-1; 15 positions agree with TRBD2. Germline trimming cut 2 bases from V and 6 bases from J; bases unmatched to any gene: 5. The CDR3 totals 17 residues. Germline V gene data show CDR1 as SGHVS and CDR2 as FNYEAQ. CDR3 sequence: CASSLTGTSGGLNEQFF. The CDR3 DNA reads as TGTGCCAGCAGCTTAACCGGGACTAGCGGGGGGCTCAATGAGCAGTTCTTC. The full variable domain, in which reference TRBV7-6 and TRBJ2-1 provide the parts outside the CDR3, is GAGVSQSPRYKVTKRGQDVALRCDPISGHVSLYWYRQALGQGPEFLTYFNYEAQQDKSGLPNDRFSAERPEGSISTLTIQRTEQRDSAMYRCASSLTGTSGGLNEQFFGPGTRLTVL.

As to this clone: Lacking the conserved final phenylalanine or tryptophan, this CDR3 likely reflects a read error. It is unclear where the CDR3 begins or ends on the DNA, so no DNA is shown, and the CDR3 is as TCRdb lists it. The rearrangement uses TRBV28 and TRBJ1-1; the table's D call of TRBD1 was not tested on the DNA. The CDR3 region is 15 residues in length, termini included. The germline V gene has CDR1 MDHEN and CDR2 SYDVKM. The CDR3 sequence is CASTPHDRPGSSWNL.

J is TRBJ1-5 and V is TRBV11-2; perhaps TRBD1 as D (5 bases). Germline V gene sequence: CDR1 SGHAT, CDR2 FQNNGV. V was shortened by 2 bases and J by 10 bases, with 12 bases between the two germline ends. The CDR3 runs 13 residues. The CDR3 protein is CASSLHDRGPQHF. The DNA of the CDR3 is TGTGCCAGCAGCTTACATGATAGGGGACCCCAGCATTTT.

This clone was seen only once. V gene TRBV5-6 combines with J gene TRBJ2-2, with 8 positions matching TRBD1. With 2 bases clipped from V and 0 bases from J, the junction kept 9 bases outside the gene matches. This CDR3 has 18 amino acids. From germline, CDR1 is SGHDT and CDR2 YYEEEE. In DNA, the CDR3 is TGTGCCAGCAGCTTTGGCACTGGGACAGGCTCGAACACCGGGGAGCTGTTTTTT. The encoded protein is CASSFGTGTGSNTGELFF.

This clone was seen once. The chain recombines TRBV6-1 with TRBJ2-1; TRBD2 agrees at 11 bases. CDR3 size: 16 residues. Germline-derived CDR1 and CDR2 are MNHNS and SASEGT. V gave up 4 bases and J gave up 4 bases; unmatched junction bases: 6. The CDR3, as DNA: TGTGCCAGCAGTGTTCCTAGCGGGGGGTCTTACAATGAGCAGTTCTTC. Protein sequence: CASSVPSGGSYNEQFF.

In its sample, this clone was seen once. The chain joins TRBV7-9 to TRBJ1-6, with TRBD1 matching 8 bases. The CDR3 runs to 15 residues. Germline-derived CDR1 and CDR2 are SEHNR and FQNEAQ (reference sequence). V was pared by 4 bases and J by 4 bases, with 3 bases of the junction left unmatched. The CDR3: CASSSRDRYNSPLHF. In nucleotides, the CDR3 is TGTGCCAGCAGCTCCCGGGACAGGTATAATTCACCCCTCCACTTT.

The chain employs TRBV19 and TRBJ1-4; tentatively, D is TRBD1 (6 bases). V lost 7 bases, J lost 0 bases, and 15 bases lay in between. Germline lookup yields CDR1 LNHDA and CDR2 SQIVND (reference sequence). There are 16 residues in the CDR3. The CDR3 DNA follows: TGTGCCAGTATCTCCTATTCAGGGGCAACTAATGAAAAACTGTTTTTT. Residues: CASISYSGATNEKLFF.

The chain joins TRBV12-3 or TRBV12-4 to TRBJ2-3; D not resolved. The CDR3 runs 12 residues. Trimming took 6 bases from V and 5 from J, leaving 9 bases between them. The CDR3 DNA reads TGTGCCAGCAGCATTTCGGGAGATACGCAGTATTTT. Its protein product is CASSISGDTQYF.

V and J are TRBV3-1 (or the pseudogene TRBV3-2) and TRBJ2-5, with 8 bases identical to TRBD1. The CDR3 length is 15 residues. V lost 0 bases and J lost 5; bases outside the gene matches: 5. Germline assignment: CDR1 LGHDT and CDR2 YNNKEL (reference sequence). In nucleotides, the CDR3 is TGTGCCAGCAGCCAAGATTTCGGGACAGGTGAGACCCAGTACTTC. It yields the protein CASSQDFGTGETQYF.

The genes are TRBV10-3 and TRBJ1-2; 8 bases line up with TRBD1. The CDR3 consists of 13 residues. Germline V gene lookup returns CDR1 ENHRY and CDR2 SYGVKD. Trimming removed 5 bases from V and 6 bases from J; junction bases left unmatched: 5. The CDR3 sequence: CAISQDREDGYTF. As DNA, the CDR3 is TGTGCCATCAGTCAGGACAGGGAGGATGGCTACACCTTC.

J is TRBJ2-5 and V is TRBV4-1; 11 nucleotides match TRBD2. Germline lookup yields CDR1 MGHRA and CDR2 YSYEKL. The junction had 6 bases not matched to a gene; V was cut back by 4 bases and J by 2 bases. The CDR3 is 16 residues long. CDR3 in amino acids: CASSPLLAGEQETQYF. The CDR3 DNA reads as TGCGCCAGCAGCCCTTTACTAGCGGGGGAACAAGAGACCCAGTACTTC.